Listed below are T cell receptor beta chains from one sample, sequenced in a study of T cells in Graves' hyperthyroidism and ophthalmopathy. TCRdb fed the multiplex PCR reads into MiXCR, producing one record per CDR3 protein. Of hundreds of thousands of distinct CDR3 sequences listed, roughly a sixth are singletons. The sequencing sample was made of blood. These receptors were taken from a woman under 30 with Graves' hyperthyroidism. CDR3s include the opening cysteine and the closing phenylalanine or tryptophan. A D gene is named only where the DNA matches it firmly. The size field is filled for only some rows; it gives once, few, many or a size class.

>few|13|TRBV15|-|TRBJ1-6
CATSRVGDSPLHF
TGTGCCACCAGCAGAGTGGGGGATTCACCCCTCCACTTT
>many|18|TRBV9|TRBD1|TRBJ2-5
CASSAGTGTGTPRETQYF
TGTGCCAGCAGCGCCGGGACAGGGACCGGGACTCCCAGGGAGACCCAGTACTTC
>many|13|TRBV7-9|TRBD2|TRBJ2-7
CASSRREVSEQYF
TGTGCCAGCAGCCGGCGGGAGGTCTCCGAGCAGTACTTC
>-|15|TRBV19|TRBD1|TRBJ1-1
CASTLGQGLFTEAFF
TGTGCCAGTACCCTGGGACAGGGTTTATTTACTGAAGCTTTCTTT
>many|12|TRBV30|-|TRBJ2-3
CAWSVRTDTQYF
TGTGCCTGGAGTGTAAGAACAGATACGCAGTATTTT
>many|14|TRBV5-1|-|TRBJ2-1
CASSLAPVNNEQFF
TGCGCCAGCAGCTTGGCCCCAGTGAACAATGAGCAGTTCTTC
>many|13|TRBV30|-|TRBJ1-1
CAWSVGRGTEAFF
TGTGCCTGGAGTGTAGGCAGGGGCACTGAAGCTTTCTTT
>-|17|TRBV24-1|-|TRBJ2-1
CATSDHRGGDMGNEQFF
TGTGCCACCAGTGATCACCGAGGCGGAGATATGGGAAATGAGCAGTTCTTC
>many|15|TRBV2|TRBD1|TRBJ1-5
CASSARQGALGPQHF
TGTGCCAGCAGTGCCCGACAGGGGGCCCTTGGGCCCCAGCATTTT
>many|16|TRBV7-2|-|TRBJ2-3
CASSLEAGSRTDTQYF
TGTGCCAGCAGCTTAGAGGCGGGCTCGCGCACAGATACGCAGTATTTT
>many|16|TRBV6-6|TRBD2|TRBJ2-2
CASSYELAGYTGELFF
TGTGCCAGCAGTTACGAATTAGCGGGATACACCGGGGAGCTGTTTTTT
>once|14|TRBV20-1|TRBD2|TRBJ2-7
CSAQKRGSSYEQYF
TGCAGTGCGCAGAAGCGGGGGAGCTCCTACGAGCAGTACTTC
>many|15|TRBV2|TRBD1|TRBJ2-1
CASTPGQGLYNEQFF
TGTGCCAGCACCCCGGGACAGGGCCTATACAATGAGCAGTTCTTC
>many|20|TRBV12-3/TRBV12-4|TRBD2|TRBJ2-2
CASSFPEQFTSDANTGELFF
TGTGCCAGCAGTTTCCCCGAGCAATTCACTAGCGACGCGAACACCGGGGAGCTGTTTTTT
>few|17|TRBV6-2/TRBV6-3|TRBD1|TRBJ1-5
CASSYPAKTGYNQPQHF
TGTGCCAGCAGTTACCCAGCAAAGACAGGGTACAATCAGCCCCAGCATTTT
>-|12|TRBV20-1|TRBD2|TRBJ2-5
CSGRGRGETQYF
TGCAGTGGGCGCGGGAGAGGCGAGACCCAGTACTTC
>few|16|TRBV6-2/TRBV6-3|TRBD2|TRBJ2-2
CASRGLAGHITGELFF
TGTGCCAGCAGGGGACTAGCGGGACATATCACCGGGGAGCTGTTTTTT
>many|14|TRBV7-2|-|TRBJ2-5
CASSLSRARETQYF
TGTGCCAGCAGCTTAAGCCGAGCAAGGGAGACCCAGTACTTC
>-|14|TRBV29-1|-|TRBJ2-7
CSVEWGSGPYEQYF
TGCAGCGTTGAATGGGGTAGCGGACCCTACGAGCAGTACTTC
>-|13|TRBV7-9|-|TRBJ2-1
CASSFTGYNEQFF
TGTGCCAGCAGCTTTACAGGGTACAATGAGCAGTTCTTC
>many|15|TRBV6-1|TRBD1|TRBJ2-7
CASSARTGGDYEQYF
TGTGCCAGCAGTGCGAGGACAGGGGGCGACTACGAGCAGTACTTC
>few|14|TRBV27|-|TRBJ1-1
CASSLIFGVYEAFF
TGTGCCAGCAGTTTAATTTTCGGAGTCTATGAAGCTTTCTTT
>many|18|TRBV6-1|-|TRBJ2-1
CASSEAGLVRGTYNEQFF
TGTGCCAGCAGTGAAGCGGGGTTAGTTCGGGGGACCTACAATGAGCAGTTCTTC
>many|15|TRBV3-1|-|TRBJ1-2
CASSQDMWRAYGYTF
TGTGCCAGCAGCCAAGATATGTGGCGGGCCTATGGCTACACCTTC
>many|18|TRBV6-5|-|TRBJ2-2
CASSYSMFRLGLTGELFF
TGTGCCAGCAGTTACTCGATGTTCCGTCTCGGACTCACCGGGGAGCTGTTTTTT
>many|16|TRBV12-3/TRBV12-4|TRBD2|TRBJ2-1
CASSLDSGGSYNEQFF
TGTGCCAGCAGTTTAGATAGCGGGGGCTCCTACAATGAGCAGTTCTTC
>many|15|TRBV12-3/TRBV12-4|TRBD2|TRBJ2-2
CASVELAGNTGELFF
TGTGCCAGCGTAGAACTAGCGGGGAACACCGGGGAGCTGTTTTTT
>-|16|TRBV11-1|-|TRBJ2-1
CASSPSFPRAYNEQFF
TGTGCCAGCAGCCCCTCCTTCCCCAGGGCTTACAATGAGCAGTTCTTC
>many|14|TRBV5-5|-|TRBJ2-1
CASSLGWTADEQFF
TGTGCCAGCAGCTTAGGTTGGACCGCGGATGAGCAGTTCTTC
>many|14|TRBV20-1|TRBD2|TRBJ2-2
CSATRAVAGRELFF
TGCAGTGCCACAAGAGCCGTAGCGGGAAGGGAGCTGTTTTTT
>many|15|TRBV3-1|TRBD1|TRBJ2-7
CASSYTGTGPYEQYF
TGTGCCAGCAGTTATACCGGGACAGGCCCCTACGAGCAGTACTTC
>few|16|TRBV13|-|TRBJ1-3
CASSLPGTDDGNTIYF
TGTGCCAGCAGCCTACCTGGGACCGACGATGGAAACACCATATATTTT
>many|14|TRBV20-1|TRBD2|TRBJ2-1
CSATRTSGRSEQFF
TGCAGTGCTACTCGGACTAGCGGGAGATCTGAGCAGTTCTTC
>few|15|TRBV18|TRBD1|TRBJ1-2
CASSPRDSSFYGYTF
TGTGCCAGCTCACCACGGGACAGCTCTTTCTATGGCTACACCTTC
>many|14|TRBV11-2|-|TRBJ2-1
CASSLGFVLGEQFF
TGTGCCAGCAGCTTAGGTTTCGTACTCGGGGAGCAGTTCTTC
>few|14|TRBV11-3|-|TRBJ1-2
CASSSPPLLSGYTF
TGTGCCAGCAGCTCTCCACCTCTACTAAGTGGCTACACCTTC
>-|15|TRBV7-9|TRBD1|TRBJ1-6
CASSRQGRSNSPLHF
TGTGCCAGCAGCCGACAGGGGCGAAGCAATTCACCCCTCCACTTT
>many|14|TRBV5-1|TRBD2|TRBJ2-1
CASSTRTKRGEQFF
TGCGCCAGCAGCACCCGGACTAAGCGGGGAGAGCAGTTCTTC
>many|12|TRBV12-3/TRBV12-4|-|TRBJ2-7
CASTEDGYEQYF
TGTGCCAGCACCGAGGACGGCTACGAGCAGTACTTC
>few|16|TRBV5-1|TRBD1|TRBJ2-3
CASSLGRDRRTDTQYF
TGCGCCAGCAGCTTGGGCCGGGACAGGAGGACAGATACGCAGTATTTT
>-|14|TRBV7-2|-|TRBJ2-2
CAWSEGVFTGELFF
TGTGCCTGGAGCGAGGGGGTCTTCACCGGGGAGCTGTTTTTT
>-|14|TRBV6-1|-|TRBJ1-2
CASLPGGTHYGYTF
TGTGCCAGCCTCCCTGGAGGGACTCACTATGGCTACACCTTC
>many|18|TRBV20-1|TRBD2|TRBJ2-7
CSARTGLAGGLYRNEQYF
TGCAGTGCTAGGACGGGACTAGCGGGAGGTCTTTACAGGAACGAGCAGTACTTC
>many|18|TRBV24-1|-|TRBJ2-2
CATSDVGRGPANTGELFF
TGTGCCACCAGTGATGTGGGGAGGGGGCCCGCGAACACCGGGGAGCTGTTTTTT
>many|16|TRBV28|TRBD1|TRBJ2-6
CATRGQGSSGANVLTF
TGTGCCACCCGGGGACAGGGGTCCTCTGGGGCCAACGTCCTGACTTTC
>many|14|TRBV9|-|TRBJ2-1
CASSVADLGNEQFF
TGTGCCAGCAGCGTAGCGGACCTAGGGAATGAGCAGTTCTTC
>-|15|TRBV27|TRBD1|TRBJ1-6
CASRSDRGRNSPLHF
TGTGCCAGCAGATCAGACAGGGGACGGAATTCACCCCTCCACTTT
>few|13|TRBV7-9|-|TRBJ1-2
CAGDLQAGYGYTF
TGTGCCGGAGATCTACAGGCAGGCTATGGCTACACCTTC
>-|17|TRBV4-1|-|TRBJ1-4
CASSQERLGGWDEKLFF
TGCGCCAGCAGCCAAGAGAGATTAGGGGGATGGGATGAAAAACTGTTTTTT
>few|15|TRBV10-2|-|TRBJ1-5
CASSESDMAVEPQHF
TGCGCCAGCAGTGAGTCTGATATGGCAGTGGAGCCCCAGCATTTT